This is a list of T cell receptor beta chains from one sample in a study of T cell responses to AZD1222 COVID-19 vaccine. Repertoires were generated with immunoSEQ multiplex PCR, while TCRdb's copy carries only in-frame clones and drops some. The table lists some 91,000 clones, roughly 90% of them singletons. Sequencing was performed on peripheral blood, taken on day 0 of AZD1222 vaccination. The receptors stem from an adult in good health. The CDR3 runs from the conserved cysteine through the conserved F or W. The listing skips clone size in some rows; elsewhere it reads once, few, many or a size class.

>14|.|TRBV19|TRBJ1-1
CASSSDRANTEAFF
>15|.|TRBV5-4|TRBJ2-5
CASSLEGTDQETQYF
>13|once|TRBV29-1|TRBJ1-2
CSVETGANYGYTF
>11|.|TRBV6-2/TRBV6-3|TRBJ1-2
CASSAWDGYTF
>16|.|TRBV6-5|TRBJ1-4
CASSYSSPGFEEKLFF
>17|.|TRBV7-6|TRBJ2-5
CASSLESGEGRLETQYF
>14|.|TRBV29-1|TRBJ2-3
CSVVGGRNTDTQYF
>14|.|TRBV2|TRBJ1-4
CASSPWTVNEKLFF
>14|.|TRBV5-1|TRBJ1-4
CASSSTGTGEKLFF
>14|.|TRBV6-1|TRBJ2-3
CASSELAGADTQYF
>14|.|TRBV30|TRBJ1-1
CAWNLGGASTEAFF
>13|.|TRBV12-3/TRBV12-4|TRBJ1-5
CASSARFGQPQHF
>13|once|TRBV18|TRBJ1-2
CASSGLADYGYTF
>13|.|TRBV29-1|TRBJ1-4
CSVRTGDMEKLFF
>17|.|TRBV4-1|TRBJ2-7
CASSPQWTSGSSYEQYF
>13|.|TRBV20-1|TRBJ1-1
CSASNFEGIEAFF
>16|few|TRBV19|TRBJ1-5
CASSALQGAGNQPQHF
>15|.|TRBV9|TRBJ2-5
CASSVAGRRGETQYF
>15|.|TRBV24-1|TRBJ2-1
CATSDPPTSGNEQFF
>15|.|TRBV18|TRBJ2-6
CASSPGGNGANVLTF
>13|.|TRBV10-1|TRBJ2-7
CASSENIPYEQYF
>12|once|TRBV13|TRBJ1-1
CASSLFRGHDFF
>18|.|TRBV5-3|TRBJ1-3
CARSFSRVACYSGNTIYF
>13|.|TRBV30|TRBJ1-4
CAWGMGGDEKLFF
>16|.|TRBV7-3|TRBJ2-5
CASSLWGTEEEETQYF
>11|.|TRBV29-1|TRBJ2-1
CSVGELDEQFF
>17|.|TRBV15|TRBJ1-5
CATSRDLGGYSNQPQHF
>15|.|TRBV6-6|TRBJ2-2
CASSGLAGETGELFF
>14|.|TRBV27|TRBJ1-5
CASRLGGPNQPQHF
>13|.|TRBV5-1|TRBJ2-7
CASSPGLAYEQYF
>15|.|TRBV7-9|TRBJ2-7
CASSPRQGAVYEQYF
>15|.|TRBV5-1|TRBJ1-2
CASSLGPNTNYGYTF
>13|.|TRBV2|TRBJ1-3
CAVGGRSGNTIYF
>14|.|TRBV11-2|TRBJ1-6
CASSLIRDGSPLHF
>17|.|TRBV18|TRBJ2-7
CASSPPGQGDLSYEQYF
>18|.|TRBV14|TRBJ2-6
CASSQDRISRSGANVLTF
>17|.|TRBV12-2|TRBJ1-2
CASRLAGQGPPEQGYTF
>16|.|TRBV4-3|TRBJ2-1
CASSTQLAGKYNEQFF
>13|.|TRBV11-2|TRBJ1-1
CASSRAENTEAFF
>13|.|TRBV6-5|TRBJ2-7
CASSPGTNHEQYF
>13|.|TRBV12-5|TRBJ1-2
CASATQTNYGYTF
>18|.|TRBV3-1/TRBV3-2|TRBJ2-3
CASSQDLIRWASTDTQYF
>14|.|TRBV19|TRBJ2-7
CASSRRGPTYEQYF
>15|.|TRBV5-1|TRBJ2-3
CASSLVGTSEDTQYF
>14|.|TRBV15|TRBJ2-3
CATRAVGVSDTQYF
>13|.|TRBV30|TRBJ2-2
CAWTNGNTGELFF
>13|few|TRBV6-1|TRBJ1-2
CASSEKGEYGYTF
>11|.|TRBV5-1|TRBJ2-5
CASSTEETQYF
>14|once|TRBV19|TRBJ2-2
CASSPQGDTGELFF
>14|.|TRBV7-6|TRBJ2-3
CASSLGQGADTQYF
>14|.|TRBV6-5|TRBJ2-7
CASSYSGGDYEQYF
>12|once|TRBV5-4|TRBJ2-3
CASSPHTDTQYF
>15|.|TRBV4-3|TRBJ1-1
CASSQDLLRNTEAFF
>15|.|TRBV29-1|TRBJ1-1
CSVDPYTGLDTEAFF
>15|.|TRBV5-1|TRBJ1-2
CASSLDGGVPYGYTF